This TCR beta chain was documented in a study of T cells after yellow fever vaccination. The study's findings and limits: Post-booster repertoires again held most primary-vaccination clones (roughly 95% CD4, 80% to 90% CD8). Peak timing came faster in the weaker secondary response, day 5 versus 15.

V shed 4 bases, J shed 8 bases, and the junction held 18 bases outside the gene matches. The CDR3 is 19 amino acids. The germline CDR1 and CDR2 sequences are SGHRS and YFSETQ. This clonotype was found many times. Its antigen is not identified. A 5'RACE template-switching step, the method used to make TCR cDNA, added a universal primer site and UMIs. From the 5' RACE reads, TCRdb called clonotypes with MiXCR, one entry per CDR3 protein. Of 550,000 to 750,000 distinct CDR3 sequences listed, roughly 14% are singletons. This chain joins TRBV5-1 and TRBJ2-1; 13 nucleotides line up with TRBD2. Sequenced here: PBMCs, sampled on the day of the yellow fever booster vaccination. This TCR derives from a man between 25 and 39 years old who received the YFV17D yellow fever vaccine. The CDR3 DNA is TGCGCCAGCAGCCAGCTTGGGGAGGGGACTAGCGGGATCGATGATGAGCAGTTCTTC. Protein sequence: CASSQLGEGTSGIDDEQFF.